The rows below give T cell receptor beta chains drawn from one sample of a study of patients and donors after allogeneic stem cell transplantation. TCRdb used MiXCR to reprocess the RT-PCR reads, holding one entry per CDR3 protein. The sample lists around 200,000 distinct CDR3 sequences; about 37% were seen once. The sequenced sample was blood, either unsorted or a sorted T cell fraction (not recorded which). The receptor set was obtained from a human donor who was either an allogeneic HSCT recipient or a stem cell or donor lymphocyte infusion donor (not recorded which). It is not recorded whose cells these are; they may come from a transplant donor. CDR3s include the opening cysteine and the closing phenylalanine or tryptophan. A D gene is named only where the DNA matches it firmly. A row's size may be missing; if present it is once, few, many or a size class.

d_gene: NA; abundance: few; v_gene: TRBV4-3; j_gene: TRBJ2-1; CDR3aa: CASSQDGPLVASYNEQFF; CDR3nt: TGCGCCAGCAGCCAAGATGGCCCCCTTGTTGCGTCCTACAATGAGCAGTTCTTC
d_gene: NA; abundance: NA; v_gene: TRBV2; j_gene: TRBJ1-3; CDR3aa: CASSDLISGNTIYF; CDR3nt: TGTGCCAGCAGTGACTTGATCTCTGGAAACACCATATATTTT
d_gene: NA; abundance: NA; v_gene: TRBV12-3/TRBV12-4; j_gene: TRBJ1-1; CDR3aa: CASSFRRTAFF; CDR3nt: TGTGCCAGCAGTTTTAGGAGAACGGCTTTCTTT
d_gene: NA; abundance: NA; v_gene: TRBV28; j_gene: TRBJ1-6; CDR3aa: CASSFEDGSSYNSPLHF; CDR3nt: TGTGCCAGCAGCTTCGAGGACGGGAGCTCCTATAATTCACCCCTCCACTTT
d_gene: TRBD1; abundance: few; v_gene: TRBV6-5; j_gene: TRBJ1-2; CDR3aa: CASNRGRGQYGYTF; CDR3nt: TGTGCCAGCAATCGGGGCAGGGGGCAATATGGCTACACCTTC
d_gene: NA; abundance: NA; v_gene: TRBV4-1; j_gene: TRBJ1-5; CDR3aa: CASSPREGMLPQHF; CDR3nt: TGCGCCAGCAGCCCCCGAGAGGGAATGCTGCCCCAGCATTTT
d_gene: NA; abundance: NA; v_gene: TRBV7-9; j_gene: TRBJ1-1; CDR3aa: CASSEVPGADTEAFF; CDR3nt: TGTGCCAGCAGCGAAGTACCAGGGGCGGACACTGAAGCTTTCTTT
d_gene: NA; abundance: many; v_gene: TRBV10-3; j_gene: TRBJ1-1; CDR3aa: CAISEWENTEAFF; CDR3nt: TGTGCCATCAGTGAATGGGAGAACACTGAAGCTTTCTTT
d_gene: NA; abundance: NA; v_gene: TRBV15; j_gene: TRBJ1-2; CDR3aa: CATSRGARTLDGYTF; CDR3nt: TGTGCCACCAGCAGAGGGGCACGTACCCTGGATGGCTACACCTTC
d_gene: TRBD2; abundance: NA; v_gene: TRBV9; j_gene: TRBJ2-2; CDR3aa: CASSQIPNGLAENTGELFF; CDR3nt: TGTGCCAGCAGTCAAATCCCTAACGGACTAGCAGAGAACACCGGGGAGCTGTTTTTT
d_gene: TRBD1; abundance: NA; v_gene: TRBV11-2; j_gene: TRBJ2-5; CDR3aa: CASSRQGGQTQYF; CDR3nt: TGTGCCAGCAGCCGACAGGGGGGGCAGACCCAGTACTTC
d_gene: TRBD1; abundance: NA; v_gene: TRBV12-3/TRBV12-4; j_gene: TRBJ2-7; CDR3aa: CASSPLTGSRYEQYF; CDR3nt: TGTGCCAGCAGTCCCCTGACAGGGTCTCGCTACGAGCAGTACTTC
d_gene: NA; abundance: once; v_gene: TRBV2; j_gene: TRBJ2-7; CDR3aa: CASGYEQYF; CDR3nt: TGTGCCAGCGGATACGAGCAGTACTTC
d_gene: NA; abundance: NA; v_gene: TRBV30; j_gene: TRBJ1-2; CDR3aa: CACSGGATDYGYTF; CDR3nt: TGTGCCTGCTCCGGGGGGGCTACGGACTATGGCTACACCTTC
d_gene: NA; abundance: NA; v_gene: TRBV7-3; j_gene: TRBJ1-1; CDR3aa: CASSLTYNTEAFF; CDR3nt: TGTGCCAGCAGCTTAACATATAACACTGAAGCTTTCTTT
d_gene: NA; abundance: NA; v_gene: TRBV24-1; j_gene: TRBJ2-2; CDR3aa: CATAVGPTTGELFF; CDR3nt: TGTGCCACCGCTGTGGGGCCGACCACCGGGGAGCTGTTTTTT
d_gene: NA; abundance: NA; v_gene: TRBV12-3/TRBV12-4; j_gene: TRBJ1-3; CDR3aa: CASSTGNTIYF; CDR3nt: TGTGCCAGCAGTACTGGAAACACCATATATTTT
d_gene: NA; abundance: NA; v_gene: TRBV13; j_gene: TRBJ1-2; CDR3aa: CASSFSGDGLSYGYTF; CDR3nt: TGTGCCAGCAGCTTCTCGGGGGACGGACTTTCCTATGGCTACACCTTC
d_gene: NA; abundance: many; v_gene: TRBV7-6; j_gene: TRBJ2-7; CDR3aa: CASSFGQDYEQYF; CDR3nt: TGTGCCAGCAGCTTCGGGCAGGACTACGAGCAGTACTTC
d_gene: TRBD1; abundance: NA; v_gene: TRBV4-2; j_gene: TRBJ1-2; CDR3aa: CASSQEGTGTGEESSYTF; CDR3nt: TGTGCCAGCAGCCAAGAAGGTACGGGGACAGGGGAAGAGAGTAGCTACACCTTC
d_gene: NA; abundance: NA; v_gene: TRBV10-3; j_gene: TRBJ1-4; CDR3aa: CAISETWTTTNEKLFF; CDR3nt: TGTGCCATCAGTGAGACGTGGACAACAACTAATGAAAAACTGTTTTTT
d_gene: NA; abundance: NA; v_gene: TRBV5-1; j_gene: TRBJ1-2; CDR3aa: CASSAETGLGYTF; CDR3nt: TGCGCCAGCAGCGCTGAAACCGGCTTAGGCTACACCTTC
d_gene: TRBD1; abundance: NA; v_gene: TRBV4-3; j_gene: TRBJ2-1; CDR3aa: CASSQRDSSYNEQFF; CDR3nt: TGCGCCAGCAGCCAAAGGGACAGTTCCTACAATGAGCAGTTCTTC
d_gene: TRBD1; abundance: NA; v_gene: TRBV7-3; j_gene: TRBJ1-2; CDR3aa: CASSPRPTGDGYTF; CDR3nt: TGTGCCAGCAGCCCCAGGCCGACAGGGGATGGCTACACCTTC
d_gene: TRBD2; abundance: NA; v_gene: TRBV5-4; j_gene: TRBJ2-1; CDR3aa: CASSFSRTSLSYNEQFF; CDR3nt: TGTGCCAGCAGCTTTTCCCGGACTAGCCTCTCCTACAATGAGCAGTTCTTC
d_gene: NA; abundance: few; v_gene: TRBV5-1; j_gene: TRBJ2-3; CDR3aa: CASSLVATSTDTQYF; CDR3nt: TGCGCCAGCAGCTTGGTGGCTACTAGCACAGATACGCAGTATTTT
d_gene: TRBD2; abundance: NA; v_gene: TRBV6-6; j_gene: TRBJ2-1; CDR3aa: CASNPSGGLNYNEQFF; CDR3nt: TGTGCCAGCAACCCTAGCGGGGGGCTCAACTACAATGAGCAGTTCTTC
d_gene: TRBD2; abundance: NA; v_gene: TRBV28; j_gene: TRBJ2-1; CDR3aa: CASSSPTSGRWDEQFF; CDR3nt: TGTGCCAGCAGTTCGCCTACTAGCGGTCGTTGGGATGAGCAGTTCTTC
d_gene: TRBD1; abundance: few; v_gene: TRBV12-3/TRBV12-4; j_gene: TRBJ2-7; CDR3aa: CASSPGTGGISYEQYF; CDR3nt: TGTGCCAGCAGTCCAGGGACAGGGGGGATATCCTACGAGCAGTACTTC
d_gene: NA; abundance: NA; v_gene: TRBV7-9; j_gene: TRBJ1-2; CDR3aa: CASNPYRATYGYTF; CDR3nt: TGTGCCAGCAACCCATACAGGGCCACTTATGGCTACACCTTC
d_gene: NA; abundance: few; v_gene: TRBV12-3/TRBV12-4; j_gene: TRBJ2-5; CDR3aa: CASSNRGETQYF; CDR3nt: TGTGCCAGCAGTAACAGAGGGGAGACCCAGTACTTC
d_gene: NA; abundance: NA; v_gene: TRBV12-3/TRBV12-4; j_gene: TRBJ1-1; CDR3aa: CASSPASGGEAFF; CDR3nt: TGTGCCAGCAGTCCCGCTTCGGGGGGGGAGGCTTTCTTT
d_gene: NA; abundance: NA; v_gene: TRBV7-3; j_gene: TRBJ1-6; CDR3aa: CASSQTENSPLHF; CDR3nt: TGTGCCAGCAGCCAGACAGAAAATTCACCCCTCCACTTT
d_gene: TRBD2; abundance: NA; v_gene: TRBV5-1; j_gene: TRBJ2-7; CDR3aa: CASSLGTSGAYEQYF; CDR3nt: TGCGCCAGCAGCTTGGGGACTAGCGGGGCCTACGAGCAGTACTTC
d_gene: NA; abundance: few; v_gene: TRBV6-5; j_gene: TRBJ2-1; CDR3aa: CASSQKWGEQFF; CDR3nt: TGTGCCAGCAGTCAAAAATGGGGTGAGCAGTTCTTC
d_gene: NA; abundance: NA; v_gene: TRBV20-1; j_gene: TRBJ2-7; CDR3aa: CSARDTFGTGPYEQYF; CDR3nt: TGCAGTGCTCGAGACACCTTTGGCACGGGACCTTACGAGCAGTACTTC
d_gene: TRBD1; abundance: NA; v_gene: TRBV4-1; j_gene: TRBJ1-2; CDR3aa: CASSDRQGAYGYTF; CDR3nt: TGCGCCAGCAGCGACCGACAGGGCGCCTATGGCTACACCTTC
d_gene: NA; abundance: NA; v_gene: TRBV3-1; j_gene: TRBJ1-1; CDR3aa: CASSQDWRTEAFF; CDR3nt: TGTGCCAGCAGCCAAGATTGGAGGACTGAAGCTTTCTTT
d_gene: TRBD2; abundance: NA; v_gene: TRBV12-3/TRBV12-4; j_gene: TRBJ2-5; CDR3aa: CASSPGLAWETQYF; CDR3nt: TGTGCCAGCAGTCCCGGACTAGCGTGGGAGACCCAGTACTTC
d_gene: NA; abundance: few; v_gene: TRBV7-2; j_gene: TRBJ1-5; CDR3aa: CASSLVSGGNQPQHF; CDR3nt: TGTGCCAGCAGCTTAGTGTCAGGCGGCAATCAGCCCCAGCATTTT
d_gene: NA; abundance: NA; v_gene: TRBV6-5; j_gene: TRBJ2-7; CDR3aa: CASSYFWSPEFPRGEQYF; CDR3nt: TGTGCCAGCAGTTACTTTTGGAGTCCGGAGTTTCCCCGCGGGGAGCAGTACTTC
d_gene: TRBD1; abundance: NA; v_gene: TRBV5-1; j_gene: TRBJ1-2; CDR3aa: CASRREGQGLPYGYTF; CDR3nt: TGCGCCAGCAGGCGAGAGGGACAGGGCTTACCCTATGGCTACACCTTC
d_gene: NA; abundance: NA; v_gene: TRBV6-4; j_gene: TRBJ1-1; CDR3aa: CASSETPRGTEAFF; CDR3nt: TGTGCCAGCAGTGAGACGCCCAGGGGCACTGAAGCTTTCTTT
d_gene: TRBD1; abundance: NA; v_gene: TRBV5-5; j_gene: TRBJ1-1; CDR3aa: CASSFGTGDTEAFF; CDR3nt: TGTGCCAGCAGCTTCGGGACAGGGGACACTGAAGCTTTCTTT
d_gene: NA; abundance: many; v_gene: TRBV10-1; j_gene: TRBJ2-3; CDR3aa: CASSDGQYTDTQYF; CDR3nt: TGCGCCAGCAGTGACGGTCAGTACACAGATACGCAGTATTTT
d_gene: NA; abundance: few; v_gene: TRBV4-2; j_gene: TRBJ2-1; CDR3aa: CASSQDGANNNEQFF; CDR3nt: TGTGCCAGCAGCCAAGATGGCGCTAATAACAATGAGCAGTTCTTC
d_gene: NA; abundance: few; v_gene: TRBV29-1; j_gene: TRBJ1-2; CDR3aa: CSALNGGYTF; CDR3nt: TGCAGCGCCTTAAATGGTGGCTACACCTTC
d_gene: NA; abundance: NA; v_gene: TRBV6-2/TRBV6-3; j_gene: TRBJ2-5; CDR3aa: CASSHEGETQYF; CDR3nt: TGTGCCAGCAGTCACGAGGGGGAGACCCAGTACTTC
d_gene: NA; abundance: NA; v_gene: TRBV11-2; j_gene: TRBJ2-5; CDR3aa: CASSLGQRRETQYF; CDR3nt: TGTGCCAGCAGCTTAGGTCAGAGGAGAGAGACCCAGTACTTC
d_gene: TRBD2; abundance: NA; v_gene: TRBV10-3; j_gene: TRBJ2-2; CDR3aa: CAISASGANTGELFF; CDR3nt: TGTGCCATCAGCGCTAGCGGGGCAAACACCGGGGAGCTGTTTTTT
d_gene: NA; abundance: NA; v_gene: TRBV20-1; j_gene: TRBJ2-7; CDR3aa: CSARNIADEQYF; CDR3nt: TGCAGTGCTAGGAACATTGCCGACGAGCAGTACTTC
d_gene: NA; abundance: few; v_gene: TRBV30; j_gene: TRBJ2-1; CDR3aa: CACLRWVNNEQFF; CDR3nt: TGTGCCTGCCTCCGGTGGGTAAACAATGAGCAGTTCTTC
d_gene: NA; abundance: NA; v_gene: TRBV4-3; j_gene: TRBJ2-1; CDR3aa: CASGTYYNEQFF; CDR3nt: TGCGCCAGCGGGACATACTACAATGAGCAGTTCTTC
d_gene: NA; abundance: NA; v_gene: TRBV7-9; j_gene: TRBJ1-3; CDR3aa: CASSFRGFTDTIYF; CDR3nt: TGTGCCAGCAGCTTTCGGGGGTTCACGGACACCATATATTTT